This TCR beta chain was sequenced in a study of T cells in localized non-small cell lung cancer. Study conclusions and caveats: Clonality peaked in uninvolved adjacent lung rather than tumor. Appearances in adjacent lung were noted for a median around 55 of the top 100 tumor clones. Because researchers sequenced only one region of the tumor, heterogeneity is still possible.

A remark on this clone: Its target is not known.

J was trimmed by 6 bases and V by 8 bases; bases with no gene match: 14. This CDR3 is 14 amino acids long. Germline CDR1 SQVTM, CDR2 ANQGSEA. Profiled with immunoSEQ multiplex PCR; TCRdb holds only in-frame clones, not every one. The profile covers 25,000 to 30,000 clones, with roughly 87% appearing a single time and 6.5% to 8% taken by the ten largest. Specimen: peripheral blood, collected before any cancer treatment. The V and J genes are TRBV29-1 and TRBJ2-3, with 7 bases fitting TRBD1. This TCR was recovered from a male donor older than 55 with stage I lung adenocarcinoma. This CDR3 reads CSHQGQSLIDTQYF. CDR3 coding DNA: TGCAGCCACCAGGGACAGTCCTTAATTGATACGCAGTATTTT.